This TCR beta chain was captured in a study of response to subunit inactivated influenza vaccine. Germline V gene sequence: CDR1 WSHSY, CDR2 SAAADI. The CDR3 contains 16 residues. V shed 2 bases and J shed 0 bases, with 11 bases lying between them. TCRdb fed the RT-PCR reads into MiXCR, producing one record per CDR3 protein. In the table there are about 570,000 distinct CDR3 sequences, approximately 10% of which are singletons. The data also belong to a second study, concerning T cells expressing NK-cell markers. This second report adds: It was by 5'RACE template switching with UMIs that TCR beta cDNA was made. It was sorted CD3+CD56-NKG2C+, CD3+CD56+NKG2C- and CD3+CD56+NKG2C+ T cells that provided the TCR beta repertoires. The contribution of dominant NKG2C+ clonotypes to CD8+ T cells in more than five donors was about 1.0-7.0%. Once again these clonotypes came out on top in the CD3+CD56-NKG2C+ fraction of several donors. Clarity on HCMV specificity was lacking for the expanded NKG2C+ T cell clones.

This clonotype originated in a man in his fifties or sixties who received an inactivated influenza vaccine. This sequence joins TRBV10-2 and TRBJ2-4; possibly TRBD1 for D (6 bases). Sequenced material: PBMCs from blood, taken on the day of vaccination. The CDR3: CASSERGHLAKNIQYF. In nucleotides, the CDR3 is TGCGCCAGCAGTGAGAGGGGACACCTAGCCAAAAACATTCAGTACTTC.